This is a list of T cell receptor beta chains from one sample in a study of control samples from healthy donors and cancer patients. TCRdb keeps only in-frame clones here, not all; method: immunoSEQ multiplex PCR. The data show more than 95,000 clones, 70% to 90% seen once. Specimen: blood. The receptors derive from a man in his sixties in good health. The CDR3 runs from the conserved cysteine through the conserved F or W. The D gene is left open where the match is weak. A row's size may be missing; if present it is once, few, many or a size class.

D | size | J | V | DNA | CDR3
TRBD1 | - | TRBJ2-2 | TRBV6-6 | TGTGCCAGCAGTTATTACGGGACAGCGAACACCGGGGAGCTGTTTTTT | CASSYYGTANTGELFF
- | - | TRBJ2-2 | TRBV29-1 | TGCAGTGCGGGGTATCAAAACACCGGGGAGCTGTTTTTT | CSAGYQNTGELFF
TRBD2 | - | TRBJ2-2 | TRBV20-1 | TGCAGTGCTAGTCCCTCTAGCGGGGGCCGCACCGGGGAGCTGTTTTTT | CSASPSSGGRTGELFF
- | - | TRBJ1-1 | TRBV5-5 | TGTGCCAGCAGCCCGGATGCAGGGATGACTGAAGCTTTCTTT | CASSPDAGMTEAFF
- | - | TRBJ1-6 | TRBV19 | TGTGCCAGTAGGGGATCCACGTATAATTCACCCCTCCACTTT | CASRGSTYNSPLHF
TRBD1 | few | TRBJ2-2 | TRBV14 | TGTGCCAGCAGCCAGGAACAGGGGATAGGAACCGGGGAGCTGTTTTTT | CASSQEQGIGTGELFF
TRBD1 | once | TRBJ2-7 | TRBV7-2 | TGTGCCAGCAGCTTATGGGGACAGGGGGTTGGCGAGCAGTACTTC | CASSLWGQGVGEQYF
- | - | TRBJ2-3 | TRBV28 | TGTGCCAGCAGCCTTAGGGAACCAATCAGGCATACGCAGTATTTT | CASSLREPIRHTQYF
- | - | TRBJ2-7 | TRBV4-1 | TGCGCCAGCAGCCAAGTTTTCGGGCAGGACTCATACGAGCAGTACTTC | CASSQVFGQDSYEQYF
- | - | TRBJ2-7 | TRBV18 | TGTGCCAGCTCGCCCGGTTCCAGCTCCTACGAGCAGTACTTC | CASSPGSSSYEQYF
- | - | TRBJ2-7 | TRBV7-3 | TGTGCCAGCAGCCTGGGTGGGGCGCCCTACGAGCAGTACTTC | CASSLGGAPYEQYF
- | - | TRBJ2-5 | TRBV14 | TGTGCCAGCAGCCCACAACAAGAGACCCAGTACTTC | CASSPQQETQYF
- | - | TRBJ1-1 | TRBV6-5 | TGTGCCAGCAGTTACGATAGGGGACTGGTGTGGGCTTTCTTT | CASSYDRGLVWAFF
TRBD2 | - | TRBJ2-3 | TRBV7-2 | TGTGCCAGCAGCTTAGGTAGCGGGGGGGCCACAGATACGCAGTATTTT | CASSLGSGGATDTQYF
- | - | TRBJ1-4 | TRBV18 | TGTGCCAGCTCACCCGTCACCCCGACAGCAACTAATGAAAAACTGTTTTTT | CASSPVTPTATNEKLFF
TRBD1 | - | TRBJ1-2 | TRBV25-1 | TGTGCCAGCAGTGAAGCAGCAGGGGGCGAACACTATGGCTACACCTTC | CASSEAAGGEHYGYTF
- | few | TRBJ1-1 | TRBV11-1 | TGTGCCAGCAGCGTCTACAGTTTTCTGAACACTGAAGCTTTCTTT | CASSVYSFLNTEAFF
- | - | TRBJ1-1 | TRBV6-6 | TGTGCCAGCAGTTACTCCGGGGGTCCACAGAACACTGAAGCTTTCTTT | CASSYSGGPQNTEAFF
TRBD1 | - | TRBJ1-2 | TRBV9 | TGTGCCAGCAGCGTAGGGGGACAGGGACCCAACTATGGCTACACCTTC | CASSVGGQGPNYGYTF
- | - | TRBJ1-1 | TRBV7-8 | TGTGCCAGCAGCACCACAGGCATGAACACTGAAGCTTTCTTT | CASSTTGMNTEAFF
- | - | TRBJ1-5 | TRBV19 | TGTGCCAGTAGTACCTCCCTGGGAGGGGTCGGCAATCAGCCCCAGCATTTT | CASSTSLGGVGNQPQHF
TRBD1 | - | TRBJ1-5 | TRBV7-9 | TGTGCCAGCACCCAGGAGGGGGCCAATCAGCCCCAGCATTTT | CASTQEGANQPQHF
TRBD1 | once | TRBJ1-2 | TRBV5-4 | TGTGCCAGCAGCTTAGGGACAGGGGGACCTAACTATGGCTACACCTTC | CASSLGTGGPNYGYTF
- | - | TRBJ2-5 | TRBV18 | TGTGCCAGCTCGGAGCTTGGCTCAGAGACCCAGTACTTC | CASSELGSETQYF
- | - | TRBJ2-1 | TRBV3-1/TRBV3-2 | TGTGCCAGCAGCCAAGTACCAGGGGGGGGTTACAATGAGCAGTTCTTC | CASSQVPGGGYNEQFF
TRBD1 | - | TRBJ2-4 | TRBV28 | TGTGCCAGCAGTTCACCCCAGGGGGTAAAAGCCAAAAACATTCAGTACTTC | CASSSPQGVKAKNIQYF
TRBD2 | - | TRBJ2-4 | TRBV7-2 | TGTGCCAGCAGCTTTAGCGGGGGGTTAGCCAAAAACATTCAGTACTTC | CASSFSGGLAKNIQYF
- | once | TRBJ1-1 | TRBV5-1 | TGCGCCAGCAGCACGACAGAGAACACTGAAGCTTTCTTT | CASSTTENTEAFF
- | - | TRBJ2-7 | TRBV19 | TGTGCCAGTAGTTTCGACCGAAACTACGAGCAGTACTTC | CASSFDRNYEQYF
TRBD1 | - | TRBJ2-3 | TRBV6-1 | TGTGCCAGCAGTGGTCAGGACAGGGGATCCCCGGATACGCAGTATTTT | CASSGQDRGSPDTQYF
- | - | TRBJ2-2 | TRBV14 | TGTGCCAGCAGCCCCCGGACGGGGGCCCGTGGCACCGGGGAGCTGTTTTTT | CASSPRTGARGTGELFF
- | - | TRBJ1-2 | TRBV5-5 | TGTGCCAGCACCATGGCGGGAACGTGGAGCTATGGCTACACCTTC | CASTMAGTWSYGYTF
- | - | TRBJ1-3 | TRBV18 | TGTGCCAGTTATACAGACTCTGGAAACACCATATATTTT | CASYTDSGNTIYF
TRBD1 | - | TRBJ1-6 | TRBV13 | TGTGCCAGCAGCCGAAATATACAGGGGGCATGGAATTCACCCCTCCACTTT | CASSRNIQGAWNSPLHF
TRBD1 | once | TRBJ2-2 | TRBV5-1 | TGCGCCAGCAGCTGGGGACAGTCAAGCGTGACCGGGGAGCTGTTTTTT | CASSWGQSSVTGELFF